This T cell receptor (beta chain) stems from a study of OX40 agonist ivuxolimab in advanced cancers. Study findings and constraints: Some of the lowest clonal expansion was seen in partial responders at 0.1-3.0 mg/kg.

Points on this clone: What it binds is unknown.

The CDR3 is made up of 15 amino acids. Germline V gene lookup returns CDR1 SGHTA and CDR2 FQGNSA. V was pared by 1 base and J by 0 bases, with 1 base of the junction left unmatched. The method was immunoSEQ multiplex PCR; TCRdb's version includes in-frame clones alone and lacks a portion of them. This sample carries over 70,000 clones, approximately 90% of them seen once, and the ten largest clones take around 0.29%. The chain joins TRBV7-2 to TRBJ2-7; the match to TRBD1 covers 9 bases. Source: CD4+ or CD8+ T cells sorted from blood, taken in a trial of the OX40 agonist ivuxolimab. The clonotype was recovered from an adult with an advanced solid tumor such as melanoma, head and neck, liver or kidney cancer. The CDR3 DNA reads TGTGCCAGCAGCTTAGAGGGACAGGGCTCCTACGAGCAGTACTTC. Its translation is CASSLEGQGSYEQYF. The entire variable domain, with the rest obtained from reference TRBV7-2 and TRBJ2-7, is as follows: GAGVSQSPSNKVTEKGKDVELRCDPISGHTALYWYRQSLGQGLEFLIYFQGNSAPDKSGLPSDRFSAERTGGSVSTLTIQRTQQEDSAVYLCASSLEGQGSYEQYFGPGTRLTVT.